This TCR beta chain is drawn from a study of neoadjuvant nivolumab and ipilimumab in lung cancer. The assay was immunoSEQ multiplex PCR, and TCRdb's table has in-frame clones only and misses some. The sample lists some 27,000 clones, approximately 80% occurring once. The CDR3 length is 14 residues. CDR1 is SGHNT, CDR2 YENEEA, per germline. Trimming stripped 0 bases from V and 3 bases from J, with 8 bases between. This clonotype originated in an adult with non-small cell lung cancer. V is TRBV11-3 and J is TRBJ1-1; TRBD1 might be the D (6 bases). Sequences were derived from peripheral blood, sampled before neoadjuvant nivolumab, alone or with ipilimumab. In DNA, the CDR3 is TGTGCCAGCAGCTTAGAGGGGGGGCACACTGAAGCTTTCTTT. Protein product: CASSLEGGHTEAFF. Supplemented by reference TRBV11-3 and TRBJ1-1, the full variable domain reads EAGVVQSPRYKIIEKKQPVAFWCNPISGHNTLYWYLQNLGQGPELLIRYENEEAVDDSQLPKDRFSAERLKGVDSTLKIQPAELGDSAVYLCASSLEGGHTEAFFGQGTRLTVV.